Below, one TCR beta chain is given with its context. Repertoires were generated with immunoSEQ multiplex PCR, while TCRdb's copy carries only in-frame clones and drops some. The table has more than 85,000 clones, about 78% seen once; the top ten hold less than 35%. CDR1 is SGHRS, CDR2 YFSETQ, per germline. The CDR3 covers 15 residues. V lost 0 bases and J lost 5, with 14 bases in between. This record belongs to a study of cytotoxic CD8 clonotypes in ibrutinib-treated CLL. Background on the study: Patient counts were roughly 10 relapsed/refractory, roughly 16 treatment-naive and some 17 IGHV unmutated.

The V call is TRBV5-1, the J call TRBJ1-1; D is possibly TRBD1 (6 bases). This receptor was taken from a human donor with chronic lymphocytic leukemia. The material sequenced was PBMCs, taken after 12 months of ibrutinib treatment. This CDR3 reads CASSLDPSQGTEAFF. DNA for the CDR3: TGCGCCAGCAGCTTGGATCCCTCGCAGGGGACTGAAGCTTTCTTT.